Reported below is one T cell receptor (beta chain). Some clones are missing from TCRdb's copy, which holds only in-frame ones; the method was immunoSEQ multiplex PCR. The data show 20,000 to 25,000 clones, roughly 90% seen once. This sample was taken from a study of T cell repertoires and Cas9 in healthy adults. Trimming removed 5 bases from V and 8 bases from J, with 15 bases in between. Germline V gene data show CDR1 as SGHNT and CDR2 as YENEEA. The CDR3 covers 14 residues. The rearrangement joins TRBV11-3 to TRBJ1-4, with D possibly being TRBD1 (6 bases). Sequenced: CD4+ effector T cells (CD127+, CD25-, CD137-, CD154-) from PBMCs; culture status not recorded. This TCR was sampled from a human donor in good health. CDR3: CASSPRGAGEKLFF. CDR3 coding DNA: TGTGCCAGCAGCCCCCGGGGGGCGGGCGAAAAACTGTTTTTT.